The following is a T cell receptor beta chain sequence with its context. TCRdb re-called the 5' RACE reads, yielding one record per CDR3 amino acid sequence without DNA. This sample contains some 400,000 distinct CDR3 sequences. The sample is drawn from a study of monozygotic twins with inflammatory bowel disease. The TCR was taken from a human donor with ulcerative colitis or Crohn's disease, or a healthy co-twin of an affected twin (not recorded which). Sequenced: blood.

The CDR3 protein is CATSPMGTGGLYEQYF. The chain recombines TRBV15 with TRBJ2-7; the TCRdb call, TRBD1, lacks DNA for checking. CDR3 length: 16 residues. Looked up from germline, CDR1 is LNHNV and CDR2 is YYDKDF (reference sequence).